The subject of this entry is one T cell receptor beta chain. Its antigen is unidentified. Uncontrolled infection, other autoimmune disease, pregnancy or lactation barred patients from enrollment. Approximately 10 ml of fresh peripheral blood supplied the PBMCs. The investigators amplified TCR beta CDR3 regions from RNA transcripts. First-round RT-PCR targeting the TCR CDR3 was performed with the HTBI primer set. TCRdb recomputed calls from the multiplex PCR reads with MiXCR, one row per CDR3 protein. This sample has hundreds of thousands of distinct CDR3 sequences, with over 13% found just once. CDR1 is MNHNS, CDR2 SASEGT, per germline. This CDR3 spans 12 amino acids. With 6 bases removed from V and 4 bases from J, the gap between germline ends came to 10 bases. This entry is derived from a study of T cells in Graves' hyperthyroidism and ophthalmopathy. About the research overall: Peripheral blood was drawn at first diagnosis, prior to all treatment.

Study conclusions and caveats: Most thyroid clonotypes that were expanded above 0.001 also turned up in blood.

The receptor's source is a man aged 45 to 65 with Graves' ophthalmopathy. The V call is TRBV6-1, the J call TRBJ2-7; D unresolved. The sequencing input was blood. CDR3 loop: CASSTRKYEQYF. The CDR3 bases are TGTGCCAGCAGCACAAGAAAATACGAGCAGTACTTC.